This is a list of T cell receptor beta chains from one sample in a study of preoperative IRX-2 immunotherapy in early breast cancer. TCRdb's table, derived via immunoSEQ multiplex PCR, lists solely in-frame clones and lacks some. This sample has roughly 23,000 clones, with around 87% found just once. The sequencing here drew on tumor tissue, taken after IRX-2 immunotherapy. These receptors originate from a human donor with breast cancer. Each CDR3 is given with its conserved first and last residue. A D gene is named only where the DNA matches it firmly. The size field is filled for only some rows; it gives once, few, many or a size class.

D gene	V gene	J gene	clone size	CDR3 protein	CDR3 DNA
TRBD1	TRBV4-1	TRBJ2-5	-	CASSHLGQGIGETQYF	TGCGCCAGCAGCCACCTTGGACAGGGGATCGGAGAGACCCAGTACTTC
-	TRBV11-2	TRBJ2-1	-	CASSLGSGFLNEQFF	TGTGCCAGCAGCTTAGGGTCAGGGTTTTTGAATGAGCAGTTCTTC
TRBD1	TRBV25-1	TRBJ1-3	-	CASSEQGGIGNTIYF	TGTGCCAGCAGTGAGCAGGGGGGTATTGGAAACACCATATATTTT
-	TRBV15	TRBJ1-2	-	CATSREQNYGYTF	TGTGCCACCAGCAGAGAACAGAACTATGGCTACACCTTC
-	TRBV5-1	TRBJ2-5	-	CASSLITAMQETQYF	TGCGCCAGCAGCTTGATAACCGCCATGCAAGAGACCCAGTACTTC
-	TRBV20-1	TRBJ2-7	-	CSAGADGEQYF	TGCAGTGCCGGGGCTGACGGCGAGCAGTACTTC
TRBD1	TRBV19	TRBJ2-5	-	CASSSRGRGETQYF	TGTGCCAGTAGTAGCAGGGGGCGCGGTGAGACCCAGTACTTC
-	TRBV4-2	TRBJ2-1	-	CASSPPQAEGHGQFF	TGTGCCAGCAGCCCCCCCCAGGCGGAGGGCCATGGGCAGTTCTTC
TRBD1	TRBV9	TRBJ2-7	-	CASSVGDSTYEQYF	TGTGCCAGCAGCGTAGGGGACAGTACCTACGAGCAGTACTTC
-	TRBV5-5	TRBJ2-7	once	CASSLAIEQYF	TGTGCCAGCAGCTTGGCTATCGAGCAGTACTTC
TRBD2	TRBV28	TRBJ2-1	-	CASSLLLAGGNEQFF	TGTGCCAGCAGTTTACTACTAGCGGGAGGAAATGAGCAGTTCTTC
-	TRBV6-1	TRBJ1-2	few	CASSLEGGLSYGYTF	TGTGCCAGCAGCCTAGAGGGGGGACTATCGTATGGCTACACCTTC
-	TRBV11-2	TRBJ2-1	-	CASSPLTGVSREQFF	TGTGCCAGCAGCCCTCTTACGGGAGTATCTCGCGAGCAGTTCTTC
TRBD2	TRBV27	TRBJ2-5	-	CASSSLGLAGGGQETQYF	TGTGCCAGCAGTTCGCTTGGACTAGCGGGGGGAGGGCAGGAGACCCAGTACTTC
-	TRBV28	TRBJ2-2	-	CASTVTGELFF	TGTGCCAGCACGGTCACCGGGGAGCTGTTTTTT
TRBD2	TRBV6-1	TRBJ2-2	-	CASIRLAETGELFF	TGTGCCAGCATCCGACTAGCGGAAACCGGGGAGCTGTTTTTT
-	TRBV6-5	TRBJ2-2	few	CATPGTGNTGELFF	TGTGCCACCCCAGGGACGGGGAACACCGGGGAGCTGTTTTTT
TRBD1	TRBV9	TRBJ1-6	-	CASSAWDSLGSPLHF	TGTGCCAGCAGCGCCTGGGACAGCCTAGGTTCACCCCTCCACTTT
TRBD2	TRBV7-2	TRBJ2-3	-	CASSFTSGGTDTQYF	TGTGCCAGCAGCTTCACTAGCGGGGGCACAGATACGCAGTATTTT
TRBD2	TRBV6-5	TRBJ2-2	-	CASSLAGGNTGELFF	TGTGCCAGCAGTTTAGCGGGAGGTAACACCGGGGAGCTGTTTTTT
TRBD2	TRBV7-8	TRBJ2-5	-	CASSQGASGRYRETQYF	TGTGCCAGCAGCCAGGGGGCTAGCGGGAGGTACCGGGAGACCCAGTACTTC
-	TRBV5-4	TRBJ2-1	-	CASSLDLPRGKPSSYNEQFF	TGTGCCAGCAGCTTGGACTTGCCCCGGGGGAAACCAAGCTCCTACAATGAGCAGTTCTTC
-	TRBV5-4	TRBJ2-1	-	CASSSGPSSVDEQFF	TGTGCCAGCAGCTCAGGACCTAGTTCTGTTGATGAGCAGTTCTTC
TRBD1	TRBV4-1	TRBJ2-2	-	CASSQARQGFGELFF	TGCGCCAGCAGCCAAGCTAGACAGGGGTTCGGGGAGCTGTTTTTT
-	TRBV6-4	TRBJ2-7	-	CASRGTVRSYEQYF	TGTGCCAGCAGAGGAACGGTCCGGTCCTACGAGCAGTACTTC
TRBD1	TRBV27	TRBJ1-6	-	CASNTRQGSNSPLHF	TGTGCCAGCAATACTCGACAGGGAAGCAATTCACCCCTCCACTTT
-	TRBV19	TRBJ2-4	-	CAPWGKNIQYF	TGTGCCCCATGGGGCAAAAACATTCAGTACTTC
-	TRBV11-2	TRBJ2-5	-	CASSLKRQQETQYF	TGTGCCAGCAGCTTAAAACGACAGCAAGAGACCCAGTACTTC
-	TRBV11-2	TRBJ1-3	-	CASSLDSGNTIYF	TGTGCCAGCAGCTTAGACTCTGGAAACACCATATATTTT
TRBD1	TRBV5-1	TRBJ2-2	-	CASHEGQGASGELFF	TGCGCCAGCCACGAGGGACAGGGGGCTTCCGGGGAGCTGTTTTTT
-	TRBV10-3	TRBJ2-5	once	CAISDSRDGQAQYF	TGTGCCATCAGTGATTCACGGGACGGCCAGGCCCAGTACTTC
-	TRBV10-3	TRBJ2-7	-	CAISESLGRGRDYEQYF	TGTGCCATCAGTGAGTCGTTAGGGCGGGGCCGCGACTACGAGCAGTACTTC
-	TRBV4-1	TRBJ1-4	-	CASSHQGPRTTNEKLFF	TGCGCCAGCAGCCACCAGGGGCCGAGGACAACTAATGAAAAACTGTTTTTT
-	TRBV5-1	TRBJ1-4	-	CASSFPGANEKLFF	TGCGCCAGCAGCTTTCCGGGAGCGAATGAAAAACTGTTTTTT
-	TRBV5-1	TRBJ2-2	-	CASTEQGTGELFF	TGCGCCAGCACAGAGCAGGGGACTGGGGAGCTGTTTTTT
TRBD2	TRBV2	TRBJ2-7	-	CASSEPGGANYEQYF	TGTGCCAGCAGTGAACCGGGGGGGGCCAACTACGAGCAGTACTTC
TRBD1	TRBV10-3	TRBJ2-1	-	CAISPGTGGNEQFF	TGTGCCATCTCACCCGGGACAGGGGGAAATGAGCAGTTCTTC
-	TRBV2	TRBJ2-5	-	CASSEAGRIIETQYF	TGTGCCAGCAGTGAAGCGGGCAGAATTATAGAGACCCAGTACTTC
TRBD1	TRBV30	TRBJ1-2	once	CAWSPQGVGYTF	TGTGCCTGGAGTCCACAGGGGGTTGGCTACACCTTC
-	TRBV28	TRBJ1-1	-	CASSFVGGITEAFF	TGTGCCAGCAGTTTTGTGGGTGGGATCACTGAAGCTTTCTTT
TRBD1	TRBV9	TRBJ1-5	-	CASSKQQGAKINQPQHF	TGTGCCAGCAGCAAACAGCAGGGGGCTAAAATCAATCAGCCCCAGCATTTT
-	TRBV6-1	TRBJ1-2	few	CATSSGGGRYGYTF	TGTGCCACCTCCTCTGGGGGGGGCCGCTATGGCTACACCTTC
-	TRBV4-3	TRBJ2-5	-	CASSQEPGGETQYF	TGCGCCAGCAGCCAAGAGCCTGGGGGGGAGACCCAGTACTTC
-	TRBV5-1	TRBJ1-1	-	CASSLAGGGRVPEAFF	TGCGCCAGCAGCTTGGCCGGGGGGGGTCGAGTCCCTGAAGCTTTCTTT
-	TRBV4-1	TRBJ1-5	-	CASSQYLGWDQPQHF	TGCGCCAGCAGCCAATATCTCGGCTGGGATCAGCCCCAGCATTTT
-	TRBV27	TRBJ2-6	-	CASTSAAGRISGANVLTF	TGTGCCAGCACTTCCGCGGCCGGACGGATCTCTGGGGCCAACGTCCTGACTTTC
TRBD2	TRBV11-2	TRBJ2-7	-	CASSQTPSGGYEQYF	TGTGCCAGCAGCCAGACCCCGAGCGGGGGCTACGAGCAGTACTTC
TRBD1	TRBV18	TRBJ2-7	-	CASFPPGQPYEQYF	TGTGCCAGCTTCCCCCCGGGACAGCCCTACGAGCAGTACTTC
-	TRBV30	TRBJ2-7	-	CAWYTAYEQYF	TGTGCCTGGTACACAGCCTACGAGCAGTACTTC